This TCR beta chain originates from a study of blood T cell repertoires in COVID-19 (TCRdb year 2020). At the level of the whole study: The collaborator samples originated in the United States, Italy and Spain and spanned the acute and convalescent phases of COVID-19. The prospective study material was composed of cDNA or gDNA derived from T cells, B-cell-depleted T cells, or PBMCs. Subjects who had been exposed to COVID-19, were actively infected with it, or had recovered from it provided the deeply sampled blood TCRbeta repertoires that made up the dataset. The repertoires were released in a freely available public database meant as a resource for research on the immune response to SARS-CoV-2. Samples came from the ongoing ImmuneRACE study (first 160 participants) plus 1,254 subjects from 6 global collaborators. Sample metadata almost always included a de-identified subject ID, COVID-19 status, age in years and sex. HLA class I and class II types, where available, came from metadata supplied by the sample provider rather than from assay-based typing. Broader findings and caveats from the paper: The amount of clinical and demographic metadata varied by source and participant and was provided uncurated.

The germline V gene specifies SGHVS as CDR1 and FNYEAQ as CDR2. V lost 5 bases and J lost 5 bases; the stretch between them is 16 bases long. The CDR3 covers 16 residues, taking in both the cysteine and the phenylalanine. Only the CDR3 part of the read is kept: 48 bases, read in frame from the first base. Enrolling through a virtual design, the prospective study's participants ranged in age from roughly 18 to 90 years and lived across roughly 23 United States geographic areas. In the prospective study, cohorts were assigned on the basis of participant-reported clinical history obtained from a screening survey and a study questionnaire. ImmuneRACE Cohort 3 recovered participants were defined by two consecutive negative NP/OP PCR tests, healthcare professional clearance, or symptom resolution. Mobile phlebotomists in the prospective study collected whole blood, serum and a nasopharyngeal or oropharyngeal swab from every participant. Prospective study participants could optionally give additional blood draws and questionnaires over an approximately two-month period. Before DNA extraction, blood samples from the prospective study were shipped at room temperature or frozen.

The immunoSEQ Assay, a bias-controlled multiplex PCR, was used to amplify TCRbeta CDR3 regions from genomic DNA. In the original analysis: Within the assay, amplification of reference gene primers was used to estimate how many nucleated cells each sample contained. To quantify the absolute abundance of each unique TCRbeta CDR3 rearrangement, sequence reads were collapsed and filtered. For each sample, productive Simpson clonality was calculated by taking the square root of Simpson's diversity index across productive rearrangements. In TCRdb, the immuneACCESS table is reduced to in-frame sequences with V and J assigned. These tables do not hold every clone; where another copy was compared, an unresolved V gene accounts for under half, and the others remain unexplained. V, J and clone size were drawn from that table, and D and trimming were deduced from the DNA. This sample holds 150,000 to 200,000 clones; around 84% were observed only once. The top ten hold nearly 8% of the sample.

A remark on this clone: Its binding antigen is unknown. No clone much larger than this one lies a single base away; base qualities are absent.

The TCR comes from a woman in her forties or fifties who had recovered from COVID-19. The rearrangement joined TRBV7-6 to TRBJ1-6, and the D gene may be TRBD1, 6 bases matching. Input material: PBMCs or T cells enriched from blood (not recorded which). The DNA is TGTGCCAGCAGCCCGACAGGAGGGGGGGATAATTCACCCCTCCACTTT. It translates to CASSPTGGGDNSPLHF. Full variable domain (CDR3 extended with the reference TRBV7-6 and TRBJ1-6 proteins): GAGVSQSPRYKVTKRGQDVALRCDPISGHVSLYWYRQALGQGPEFLTYFNYEAQQDKSGLPNDRFSAERPEGSISTLTIQRTEQRDSAMYRCASSPTGGGDNSPLHFGNGTRLTVT.